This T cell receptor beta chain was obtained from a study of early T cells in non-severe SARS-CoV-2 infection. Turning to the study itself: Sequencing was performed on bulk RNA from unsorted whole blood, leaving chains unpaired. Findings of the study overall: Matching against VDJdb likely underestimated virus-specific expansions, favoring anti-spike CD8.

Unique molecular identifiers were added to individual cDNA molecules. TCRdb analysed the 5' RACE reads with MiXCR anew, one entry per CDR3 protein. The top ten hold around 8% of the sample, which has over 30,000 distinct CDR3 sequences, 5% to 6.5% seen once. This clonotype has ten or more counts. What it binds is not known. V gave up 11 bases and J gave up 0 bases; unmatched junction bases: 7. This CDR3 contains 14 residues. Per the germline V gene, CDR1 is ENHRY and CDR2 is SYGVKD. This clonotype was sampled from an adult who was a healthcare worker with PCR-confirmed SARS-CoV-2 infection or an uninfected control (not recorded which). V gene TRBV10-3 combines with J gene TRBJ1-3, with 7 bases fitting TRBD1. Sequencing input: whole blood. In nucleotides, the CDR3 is TGTGCCGTCGGGACAGAGAGCTCTGGAAACACCATATATTTT. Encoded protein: CAVGTESSGNTIYF.